Shown below are 14 T cell receptor beta chains from a single sample sequenced in a study of T cells expressing NK-cell markers. TCRdb reprocessed the 5' RACE reads, with one entry per CDR3 protein and no DNA. This repertoire includes over 150,000 distinct CDR3 sequences. The sample taken for sequencing was blood T cells: a sorted CD56 or NKG2C T cell subset, CD4+ or CD8+ T cells, or bulk PBMC T cells (not recorded which). The source is a woman between 45 and 60 years old in good health.

This sequence joins TRBV4-1 and TRBJ2-3; with no DNA, the TCRdb D assignment of TRBD2 cannot be verified. The CDR3 runs 16 residues. Germline CDR1 and CDR2: MGHRA and YSYEKL. CDR3 residues: CASSHGGLAGADTQYF.

This chain uses TRBV9 with TRBJ2-3; TCRdb's D call of TRBD1 is untestable without DNA. This CDR3 has 14 residues. The germline CDR1 and CDR2 sequences are SGDLS and YYNGEE. CDR3 residues: CASSVLARGDTQYF.

The J gene is TRBJ2-7, the V gene TRBV29-1; TCRdb reports TRBD1, a call that lacks DNA to check it against. Germline V gene lookup returns CDR1 SQVTM and CDR2 ANQGSEA. The CDR3 has 13 amino acids. Here the CDR3 reads CSVVRTDNGEQYF.

The chain combines TRBV11-3 with TRBJ2-1; lacking DNA, the TRBD1 call made by TCRdb goes unchecked. CDR1 SGHNT and CDR2 YENEEA come from the germline V gene. CDR3 length: 14 residues. This CDR3 reads CASSGRDRSHEQFF.

The rearrangement uses TRBV9 and TRBJ2-3; TCRdb returns TRBD1, unconfirmable since there is no DNA. CDR1 SGDLS and CDR2 YYNGEE come from the germline V gene. The CDR3 is 16 residues long. This CDR3 reads CASSVGRSANTDTQYF.

The chain uses TRBV6-6 and TRBJ2-1; the TCRdb D gene call, TRBD1, has no DNA to confirm it. CDR1 is MNHNY and CDR2 is SVGAGI in the germline V gene (reference sequence). This CDR3 region has 14 residues. The CDR3 here is CASSWDRGPNEQFF.

V usage is TRBV12-3 or TRBV12-4 and J usage is TRBJ2-7. The CDR3 runs 13 residues. CDR3 residues: CASSSAGPYEQYF.

The rearrangement joins TRBV28 to TRBJ2-1. The germline V gene has CDR1 MDHEN and CDR2 SYDVKM. The CDR3 contains 15 residues. CDR3: CASSSGRLYYNEQFF.

The chain uses TRBV7-9 and TRBJ2-7; no DNA is available, so the TRBD2 call from TCRdb remains unchecked. The CDR3 contains 16 residues. Germline loops: CDR1 SEHNR, CDR2 FQNEAQ (reference sequence). The CDR3 reads CASSLVRLAETYEQYF.

The rearrangement uses TRBV20-1 and TRBJ2-2; TCRdb names TRBD2, which stays unverified in the absence of DNA. The CDR3 spans 17 residues. Germline V lookup: CDR1 DFQATT, CDR2 SNEGSKA (reference sequence). CDR3 amino acids: CSATGYWRERGTGELFF.

This sequence joins TRBV27 and TRBJ1-4; TCRdb returns TRBD1, unconfirmable since there is no DNA. CDR1 and CDR2 (germline): MNHEY, SMNVEV (reference sequence). The length of the CDR3 is 14 residues. The CDR3 sequence: CASSPFDDRGSLFF.

This chain links TRBV12-3 or TRBV12-4 with TRBJ1-6. The CDR3 sequence is 15 residues long. CDR3: CASSPLEGVNSPLHF.

This rearrangement joins TRBV19 to TRBJ2-1; TCRdb selects TRBD1, and the lack of DNA leaves this call unchecked. CDR1 LNHDA and CDR2 SQIVND come from the germline V gene (reference sequence). The length of the CDR3 is 14 residues. This CDR3 reads CASSSFAGTNEQFF.

V is TRBV6-2 or TRBV6-3 and J is TRBJ2-1; TCRdb lists TRBD1, though no DNA is available to test this call. CDR1 and CDR2 (germline): MNHEY, SVGEGT. This CDR3 contains 12 residues. This CDR3 reads CASRLPGNEQFF.